This TCR beta chain came from a study of blood T cell repertoires in COVID-19 (dated by TCRdb to about 2020). At the level of the whole study: The collaborator samples originated in the United States, Italy and Spain and spanned the acute and convalescent phases of COVID-19. The prospective study material was composed of cDNA or gDNA derived from T cells, B-cell-depleted T cells, or PBMCs. Deeply sampled blood TCRbeta repertoires from subjects exposed to, actively infected with, or recovered from COVID-19 were included in the dataset. The repertoires were released in a freely available public database intended as a resource for research on the immune response to SARS-CoV-2. Samples were obtained from the ongoing ImmuneRACE study (first 160 participants) and from 950 to 1,500 subjects provided by 6 global collaborators. A de-identified subject ID, COVID-19 status, age in years and sex were almost always included in the sample metadata. Where available, HLA class I and class II types were obtained from metadata supplied by the sample provider rather than from assay-based typing. Broader findings and caveats from the paper: Clinical and demographic metadata were provided uncurated, with the amount varying by source and participant.

Per the germline V gene, LGHNA is the CDR1 and YNFKEQ is the CDR2. Relative to germline, V is missing 0 bases and J is missing 11 bases, with 17 bases of the junction outside any gene match. The CDR3 numbers 17 residues from cysteine through phenylalanine. The kept DNA is CDR3 alone, 51 bases in frame from the first base. In the case of this clone: The antigen this receptor binds is unknown. Base qualities are not at hand, and no much larger clone is one base apart.

Each collaborating institution followed its own protocols to collect whole blood in K2EDTA tubes. Collaborator samples were shipped for TCRbeta analysis as frozen whole blood, isolated PBMCs, or DNA extracted from either sample type. TCRbeta CDR3 regions were amplified from genomic DNA by means of the immunoSEQ Assay, a bias-controlled multiplex PCR. The study's own analysis went as follows. Nucleated cell counts per sample were estimated from amplification of reference gene primers within the assay. To quantify the absolute abundance of each unique TCRbeta CDR3 rearrangement, sequence reads were collapsed and filtered. For each sample, productive Simpson clonality was calculated as the square root of Simpson's diversity index across productive rearrangements. In TCRdb, the immuneACCESS table is reduced to in-frame sequences with V and J assigned. These tables do not hold every clone; where another copy was compared, an unresolved V gene accounts for under half, and the others remain unexplained. V and J calls and clone size are given by that table; D and trimming were obtained from the DNA. The sample contains 100,000 to 150,000 clones, around 88% of them found a single time. In total, the top ten clones hold 0.88% of the sample.

The V and J segments used are TRBV4-2 and TRBJ1-2, and TRBD1 matches 8 of the central bases. The TCR was taken from a woman aged 45 to 65 with active or convalescent COVID-19. What was sequenced was peripheral blood. CDR3 loop: CASSQELQGATGEGYTF. The base sequence is TGTGCCAGCAGCCAAGAACTTCAGGGGGCGACGGGAGAGGGGTACACCTTC.